One T cell receptor (beta chain) is described in this entry. V lost 5 bases and J lost 6; bases outside the gene matches: 22. Germline V gene sequence: CDR1 MDHEN, CDR2 SYDVKM. The CDR3 runs to 18 residues. This sample was taken from a study of control samples from healthy donors and cancer patients. Here immunoSEQ multiplex PCR was the method, and the copy in TCRdb shows in-frame clones only, minus some. The sample lists fewer than 500,000 clones; approximately 92% were seen once. This receptor was identified in a man between 35 and 55 years old with head and neck cancer. This sequence joins TRBV28 and TRBJ2-7; TRBD2 agrees at 7 bases. The specimen was PBMCs. CDR3 region: CASSAFRLTIAGTAEQYF. The CDR3 DNA reads as TGTGCCAGCAGTGCCTTTAGGCTCACCATAGCGGGTACTGCCGAGCAGTACTTC.